This T cell receptor (beta chain) came from a study of cytomegalovirus exposure and HLA in healthy donors. The study, taken as a whole, reports: For cytomegalovirus status, the classifier reportedly gave diagnoses with high specificity and sensitivity. Per published accounts, TCR beta sequences correctly predicted the HLA-A and HLA-B alleles of most subjects. A link between a missense DCLRE1C variant and TCR beta V- and J-gene trimming emerged from a later analysis.

Details on this clone: Its specificity is not known.

The CDR3 loop spans 15 amino acids. With V trimmed by 5 bases and J by 0 bases, 4 bases remained unmatched. Germline loops: CDR1 SGHNT, CDR2 YYREEE (reference sequence). Amplification used 60 Vbeta primers and 13 Jbeta primers. Clones were sequenced by immunoSEQ multiplex PCR, and TCRdb holds only the in-frame ones, with some missing. The sample consists of about 86,000 clones, around 80% of them appearing once. Sequenced sample: PBMCs. The rearrangement uses TRBV5-4 and TRBJ2-2, with TRBD2 identical over 7 bases. The TCR originated in a male donor in good health and CMV-seropositive. CDR3 loop: CASRSLAANTGELFF. For the CDR3, the DNA is TGTGCCAGCAGGTCCCTAGCGGCGAACACCGGGGAGCTGTTTTTT. The complete variable domain, with remaining parts taken from reference TRBV5-4 and TRBJ2-2, reads ETGVTQSPTHLIKTRGQQVTLRCSSQSGHNTVSWYQQALGQGPQFIFQYYREEENGRGNFPPRFSGLQFPNYSSELNVNALELDDSALYLCASRSLAANTGELFFGEGSRLTVL.